Detailed here is one TCR beta chain. Its antigen remains unknown. The data were obtained in a study of T cell responses to AZD1222 COVID-19 vaccine. As for the study in general: Pooling of second doses given at about 4 or about 12 weeks was done. Findings and caveats of the study: There were repertoire samples only from the period after the peak T cell response. Clonal diversity was possibly underestimated, and the donors were mostly white British, with more females.

V shed 0 bases and J 6 bases; nucleotides not matched to a gene: 9. The CDR3 runs to 16 residues. Germline assignment: CDR1 MGHRA and CDR2 YSYEKL. Here immunoSEQ multiplex PCR was the method, and the copy in TCRdb shows in-frame clones only, minus some. The data contain 90,000 to 130,000 clones, roughly nine tenths of them seen just once; the ten biggest clones take up around 1.5%. This sample comprised peripheral blood, obtained on day 0 of AZD1222 vaccination. The rearrangement uses TRBV4-1 and TRBJ2-7; 9 bases map to TRBD2. The sequence came from an adult in good health. The CDR3, as DNA: TGCGCCAGCAGCCAAGATGGCAGCGGGAGGATACGCGAGCAGTACTTC. Translated, it gives CASSQDGSGRIREQYF.